Presented here are 11 T cell receptor beta chains from one specimen sequenced in a study of control samples from healthy donors and cancer patients. Sequencing used immunoSEQ multiplex PCR; TCRdb keeps in-frame clones, though not all of them. The table records about 410,000 clones, 75% to 95% of them present only once. The sequenced sample was PBMCs. Every receptor here comes from a man aged 35 to 55 with head and neck cancer.

This rearrangement joins TRBV6-5 to TRBJ2-5; 11 bases line up with TRBD2. The CDR3 has 15 amino acids. CDR1 and CDR2 (germline): MNHEY, SVGAGI. The V segment lost 6 bases and the J segment 2 bases; nucleotides outside the gene matches: 5. The CDR3 region is CASSGGTSGQETQYF. In DNA, the CDR3 is TGTGCCAGCAGCGGCGGGACTAGCGGACAAGAGACCCAGTACTTC.

The V call is TRBV5-4, the J call TRBJ2-1; no firm D call. The V gene's germline CDR1 is SGHNT and CDR2 YYREEE (reference sequence). The V gene lost 1 base and the J gene lost 9 bases, with 11 bases spanning the gap. The CDR3 spans 13 residues. CDR3 nucleotide sequence: TGTGCCAGCAGCTTGTTCGTGGGTGGTGAGCAGTTCTTC. Residues: CASSLFVGGEQFF.

The chain couples TRBV5-3 to TRBJ1-2; D not certain. TRBV5-3 falls under the ORF class, with uncertain function. CDR3 length equals 18 residues. V lost 2 bases and J 0 bases, leaving 20 bases between the germline ends. CDR3 protein: CARSFQVGIPGANYGYTF. For the CDR3, the DNA is TGTGCCAGAAGCTTTCAGGTTGGTATCCCGGGAGCTAACTATGGCTACACCTTC.

V usage is TRBV5-1 and J usage is TRBJ1-6, with 7 bases matching TRBD1. J lost 4 bases, V lost 2 bases, and 12 bases had no gene match. In germline, CDR1 is SGHRS, CDR2 YFSETQ. There are 18 residues in the CDR3. The CDR3: CASSLNFGTVAYNSPLHF. The DNA of the CDR3 is TGCGCCAGCAGCTTAAATTTTGGGACAGTCGCGTATAATTCACCCCTCCACTTT.

The count of this clone is one. The rearrangement links TRBV29-1 to TRBJ2-7, with D maybe TRBD1 (5 bases). The CDR3 length is 12 residues. V lost 6 bases, J lost 0 bases, and 9 bases lay in between. Germline V CDR1 and CDR2: SQVTM, ANQGSEA. The CDR3: CSVGVPSYEQYF. For the CDR3, the DNA is TGCAGCGTAGGGGTACCCTCCTACGAGCAGTACTTC.

The rearrangement uses TRBV30 and TRBJ1-2, with 7 bases aligning to TRBD1. J gave up 6 bases and V 3 bases, and 7 bases lay outside the gene matches. The length of the CDR3 is 13 residues. Germline CDR1 and CDR2: GTSNPN and SVGIG (reference sequence). For the CDR3, the DNA is TGTGCCTGGAGGGATGGGACAGTCGATGGCTACACCTTC. Protein product: CAWRDGTVDGYTF.

The chain combines TRBV19 with TRBJ2-1; no reliable D call. The CDR3 sequence is 11 residues long. The V end was cut by 2 bases, the J end by 6 bases, with 2 bases between. Germline V gene sequence: CDR1 LNHDA, CDR2 SQIVND (reference sequence). CDR3 in amino acids: CASSISNEQFF. Here the CDR3 DNA reads TGTGCCAGTAGTATATCCAATGAGCAGTTCTTC.

The gene calls are TRBV6-5 and TRBJ2-1, with 13 bases that match TRBD2. In germline, CDR1 is MNHEY, CDR2 SVGAGI. This CDR3 is built from 15 residues. V was pared by 7 bases and J by 8 bases, with 8 bases of the junction left unmatched. The CDR3 coding sequence is TGTGCCAGCACTCAAGGGACTAGCGGGGCTTATGAGCAGTTCTTC. It codes for CASTQGTSGAYEQFF.

This clone has a single count. The CDR3 here is CASSRTGTSGRASSYNEQFF. The CDR3 DNA is TGTGCCAGTAGTCGTACCGGGACTAGCGGGAGGGCCAGCTCCTACAATGAGCAGTTCTTC. This chain uses TRBV19 with TRBJ2-1, with 16 bases that match TRBD2. Germline V CDR1 and CDR2: LNHDA, SQIVND (reference sequence). The length of the CDR3 is 20 residues. V was clipped by 5 bases and J by 0 bases; unmatched bases: 10.

The V and J genes are TRBV6-5 and TRBJ2-7; TRBD1 aligns across 10 bases. V lost 5 bases to trimming and J lost 3 bases; unmatched junction nucleotides: 4. Germline V lookup: CDR1 MNHEY, CDR2 SVGAGI. The CDR3 extends over 14 amino acids. In DNA, the CDR3 is TGTGCCAGCAGTAGGACAGGGGGGGTCTACGAGCAGTACTTC. Its protein is CASSRTGGVYEQYF.

This clone is a singleton in its sample. The V call is TRBV27, the J call TRBJ2-1; 10 nucleotides match TRBD2. The germline V gene encodes CDR1 MNHEY and CDR2 SMNVEV (reference sequence). This CDR3 contains 14 residues. V gave up 5 bases and J gave up 8 bases; unmatched junction bases: 6. CDR3: CASSPSGSGHEQFF. CDR3 bases: TGTGCCAGCAGTCCTAGCGGGAGCGGGCATGAGCAGTTCTTC.